These 28 T cell receptor beta chains share one sample of origin, sequenced in a study of blood T cell repertoires in COVID-19. Generated by immunoSEQ multiplex PCR, the TCRdb table keeps only in-frame clones and is missing some. The repertoire consists of more than 250,000 clones, with around 83% occurring once and the leading ten covering about 3.5%. The sample taken for sequencing was peripheral blood. The origin of the receptors is a man aged 18 to 30 with active or convalescent COVID-19.

The genes are TRBV6-5 and TRBJ1-6; 7 bases are a match to TRBD1. This CDR3 contains 15 residues. Germline V gives CDR1 MNHEY, CDR2 SVGAGI. J lost 8 bases, V lost 6 bases, and 10 bases had no gene match. The CDR3 sequence is CASSSSGTVHSPLHF. CDR3 nucleotides: TGTGCCAGCAGCAGCTCCGGGACAGTTCATTCACCCCTCCACTTT.

The chain recombines TRBV28 with TRBJ1-2; D may be TRBD1 (5 bases). Germline values: CDR1 MDHEN, CDR2 SYDVKM. There are 14 residues in the CDR3. The V end was cut by 3 bases, the J end by 2 bases, with 10 bases between. The CDR3 here is CASSFRGNNYGYTF. Written as DNA, the CDR3 is TGTGCCAGCAGTTTTAGGGGAAACAACTATGGCTACACCTTC.

V and J are TRBV28 and TRBJ1-2; tentatively, D is TRBD1 (6 bases). Trimming cost V 6 bases and J 0 bases, with 11 bases left between them. The germline gives CDR1 MDHEN, CDR2 SYDVKM. The CDR3 spans 14 residues. The DNA for the CDR3 is TGTGCCAGCAGATACCAGGGGCCTAACTATGGCTACACCTTC. Translated, it gives CASRYQGPNYGYTF.

The genes are TRBV24-1 and TRBJ2-1, with D perhaps TRBD2 (6 bases). Trimming removed 7 bases at V and 2 bases at J, with 14 bases between. The CDR3 extends over 15 amino acids. Germline values: CDR1 KGHDR, CDR2 SFDVKD. Here the CDR3 reads CATSNRDFPYNEQFF. The CDR3 bases are TGTGCCACCAGCAACCGGGACTTCCCCTACAATGAGCAGTTCTTC.

This chain uses TRBV3-1 (or the pseudogene TRBV3-2) with TRBJ2-3; TRBD1 matches at 10 bases. Germline CDR1 is LGHDT and CDR2 is YNNKEL (reference sequence). Trimming at V came to 4 bases and at J to 3 bases, leaving 4 bases not matched to a gene. The CDR3 runs 15 residues. The CDR3 here is CASSPGDRGTDTQYF. The CDR3 DNA is TGTGCCAGCAGCCCCGGGGACAGGGGAACAGATACGCAGTATTTT.

The chain recombines TRBV19 with TRBJ2-2, with 10 positions matching TRBD1. The CDR3 sequence is 18 residues long. V lost 0 bases, J lost 7 bases, and 11 bases stayed unmatched. Per the germline V gene, CDR1 is LNHDA and CDR2 is SQIVND (reference sequence). CDR3 DNA: TGTGCCAGTAGTATAGACACCGGGGGACAGGGGAAGGTCGGGGAGCTGTTTTTT. Protein sequence: CASSIDTGGQGKVGELFF.

The CDR3 is CASSPFRVSHTGELFF. CDR3 nucleotide sequence: TGCGCCAGCAGCCCTTTCAGGGTATCTCACACCGGGGAGCTGTTTTTT. The rearrangement links TRBV5-1 to TRBJ2-2; D is perhaps TRBD1 (5 bases). This CDR3 is built from 16 residues. Germline CDR1 is SGHRS and CDR2 is YFSETQ. With 4 bases removed from V and 3 bases from J, the gap between germline ends came to 16 bases.

For this clone: Within the sample, other DNA sequences also encode this same CDR3. This chain joins TRBV15 and TRBJ2-7; perhaps TRBD1 as D (6 bases). Trimming removed 3 bases at V and 0 bases at J, with 6 bases between. Germline V lookup: CDR1 LNHNV, CDR2 YYDKDF (reference sequence). This CDR3 spans 13 amino acids. The CDR3 loop reads CATSRDSSYEQYF. For the CDR3, the DNA is TGTGCCACCAGCAGGGACAGCTCCTACGAGCAGTACTTC.

Only one count was recorded for this clone. The chain has TRBV5-1 and TRBJ1-1; 7 nucleotides align to TRBD1. Germline V gene data show CDR1 as SGHRS and CDR2 as YFSETQ. The CDR3 totals 17 residues. The V and J ends lost 1 base and 3 bases, in that order; junction bases with no gene match: 12. CDR3: CASSLSLRGRGDTEAFF. The CDR3 coding sequence is TGCGCCAGCAGCTTGAGTCTTAGGGGCAGGGGGGACACTGAAGCTTTCTTT.

The DNA of the CDR3 is TGTGCCAGCAGCTTAGGCGGAGCCGACTCCTACGAGCAGTACTTC. This codes for CASSLGGADSYEQYF. J is TRBJ2-7 and V is TRBV11-1; no clear D. V dropped 1 base and J dropped 0 bases, with 10 bases sitting between them. This CDR3 has 15 residues. The germline V gene has CDR1 SGHAT and CDR2 FQDESV (reference sequence).

V and J are TRBV29-1 and TRBJ1-2; 8 bases fit TRBD1. Germline CDR1 SQVTM, CDR2 ANQGSEA. This CDR3 contains 10 residues. The chain's CDR3 is CVPGQDGYTF. The CDR3 bases are TGCGTCCCGGGACAGGATGGCTACACCTTC. Full variable domain (remainder filled in from reference TRBV29-1 and TRBJ1-2): SAVISQKPSRDICQRGTSLTIQCQVDSQVTMMFWYRQQPGQSLTLIATANQGSEATYESGFVIDKFPISRPNLTFSTLTVSNMSPEDSSIYLCVPGQDGYTFGSGTRLTVV.

The chain carries TRBV27 and TRBJ1-5; D is unresolved. The germline CDR1 and CDR2 sequences are MNHEY and SMNVEV (reference sequence). V dropped 3 bases and J dropped 8 bases, with 8 bases sitting between them. The CDR3 is 12 residues long. CDR3 DNA sequence: TGTGCCAGCAGTTTCGGCGGGGAGCCCCAGCATTTT. This translates into CASSFGGEPQHF.

The J gene is TRBJ2-3, the V gene TRBV24-1; D is possibly TRBD2 (6 bases). Germline CDR1 KGHDR, CDR2 SFDVKD. This CDR3 spans 17 amino acids. Between the trimmed V and J ends, which lost 0 bases and 2 bases, there was a span of 14 bases. The CDR3 spells CATSDLPGDFTTDTQYF. CDR3 nucleotides: TGTGCCACCAGTGATTTGCCGGGGGACTTTACCACAGATACGCAGTATTTT.

This chain uses TRBV28 with TRBJ2-7, with 7 positions matching TRBD1. Germline CDR1 reads MDHEN; CDR2 reads SYDVKM. Losses at the gene ends were 2 bases for V and 4 bases for J; bases not matched to a gene: 5. The length of the CDR3 is 14 residues. This CDR3 is CASSLPGTVYEQYF. The CDR3 DNA is TGTGCCAGCAGTTTACCCGGGACAGTATACGAGCAGTACTTC.

This rearrangement joins TRBV7-2 to TRBJ2-7; maybe TRBD1 (6 bases). Deletions cut 5 bases from V and 7 bases from J, with 18 bases between. Germline CDR1 SGHTA, CDR2 FQGNSA. CDR3 length: 14 residues. CDR3 residues: CASSVNRVSGEQYF. CDR3 bases: TGTGCCAGCAGCGTTAACAGGGTAAGCGGAGAGCAGTACTTC.

The chain recombines TRBV24-1 with TRBJ2-3; 9 nucleotides line up with TRBD1. This CDR3 is built from 16 residues. Germline CDR1 and CDR2: KGHDR and SFDVKD. The V segment lost 5 bases and the J segment 5 bases; nucleotides outside the gene matches: 10. CDR3 sequence (DNA): TGTGCCACCAGTGCCCCGGGGGACAGGGTTCGAGATACGCAGTATTTT. Its protein product is CATSAPGDRVRDTQYF.

V gene TRBV11-3 combines with J gene TRBJ2-7; 7 positions match TRBD1. With 3 bases clipped from V and 3 bases from J, the junction kept 2 bases outside the gene matches. The germline gives CDR1 SGHNT, CDR2 YENEEA. The CDR3 totals 13 residues. The CDR3 region has the DNA TGTGCCAGCAGCTTCCGGGACAGCTACGAGCAGTACTTC. Residues: CASSFRDSYEQYF. The variable domain in full, with the rest retrieved from reference TRBV11-3 and TRBJ2-7, is EAGVVQSPRYKIIEKKQPVAFWCNPISGHNTLYWYLQNLGQGPELLIRYENEEAVDDSQLPKDRFSAERLKGVDSTLKIQPAELGDSAVYLCASSFRDSYEQYFGPGTRLTVT.

This clone was found a few times. The chain couples TRBV10-2 to TRBJ2-3; D not resolved. The germline CDR1 and CDR2 sequences are WSHSY and SAAADI. With 2 bases removed from V and 4 bases from J, the gap between germline ends came to 10 bases. The CDR3 has 14 amino acids. In nucleotides, the CDR3 is TGCGCCAGCAGTGAGAAGCGATGGGCAGATACGCAGTATTTT. Protein: CASSEKRWADTQYF.

The V call is TRBV2, the J call TRBJ2-5; possible D gene TRBD2, 5 bases. Between the trimmed V and J ends, which lost 5 bases and 0 bases, there was a span of 16 bases. This CDR3 contains 16 residues. CDR1 SNHLY and CDR2 FYNNEI come from the germline V gene. The DNA for the CDR3 is TGTGCCAGCAGTTACTTGAGACTACCGTACCAAGAGACCCAGTACTTC. Translating it yields CASSYLRLPYQETQYF.

The V and J genes are TRBV30 and TRBJ1-4; D uncertain. Trimming removed 5 bases from V and 7 bases from J, with 5 bases in between. In germline, CDR1 is GTSNPN, CDR2 SVGIG (reference sequence). The CDR3 sequence is 10 residues long. The CDR3 protein is CAWSGEKLFF. Written as DNA, the CDR3 is TGTGCCTGGTCGGGTGAAAAACTGTTTTTT.

The chain combines TRBV2 with TRBJ2-2; 7 nucleotides line up with TRBD1. The CDR3 consists of 13 residues. The J segment lost 5 bases and the V segment lost 7 bases, leaving 4 bases of the junction unmatched. The germline gives CDR1 SNHLY, CDR2 FYNNEI. In DNA, the CDR3 is TGTGCCAGCAACAGGGGTGGTACCGGGGAGCTGTTTTTT. Residues: CASNRGGTGELFF.

The rearrangement joins TRBV6-2 or TRBV6-3 to TRBJ2-5; the D is unclear. CDR1 is MNHEY, CDR2 SVGEGT, per germline. CDR3 length equals 13 residues. The V end was cut by 2 bases, the J end by 0 bases, with 4 bases between. CDR3 sequence (DNA): TGTGCCAGCAGTTACGTTAACCAAGAGACCCAGTACTTC. Amino acids: CASSYVNQETQYF.

The V and J genes are TRBV11-1 and TRBJ2-7; 7 nucleotides match TRBD1. The V and J ends lost 4 bases and 3 bases, in that order; junction bases with no gene match: 6. The CDR3 is 14 residues long. From germline, CDR1 is SGHAT and CDR2 FQDESV (reference sequence). For the CDR3, the DNA is TGTGCCAGCAGCTACCGGGACAGCGGCTACGAGCAGTACTTC. Translating gives CASSYRDSGYEQYF.

The chain links TRBV18 to TRBJ1-4; possible D gene TRBD1, 5 bases. V was shortened by 4 bases and J by 4 bases, with 10 bases between the two germline ends. Germline V CDR1 and CDR2: KGHSH, LQKENI. CDR3 length: 14 residues. The CDR3 coding sequence is TGTGCCAGCTCACGCTCCAGGGTTAATGAAAAACTGTTTTTT. Residues: CASSRSRVNEKLFF.

The rearrangement links TRBV28 to TRBJ2-7, with TRBD1 matching 7 bases. The CDR3 runs to 12 residues. The J segment lost 6 bases and the V segment lost 5 bases, leaving 4 bases of the junction unmatched. Germline CDR1 MDHEN, CDR2 SYDVKM. CDR3 in DNA: TGTGCCAGCAGTATGACAGGGCCCGAGCAGTACTTC. It specifies CASSMTGPEQYF. Filled out from reference TRBV28 and TRBJ2-7, the complete variable domain reads DVKVTQSSRYLVKRTGEKVFLECVQDMDHENMFWYRQDPGLGLRLIYFSYDVKMKEKGDIPEGYSVSREKKERFSLILESASTNQTSMYLCASSMTGPEQYFGPGTRLTVT.

The gene calls are TRBV9 and TRBJ2-1; maybe TRBD2 (6 bases). Germline V gene lookup returns CDR1 SGDLS and CDR2 YYNGEE. V was clipped by 2 bases and J by 9 bases, with 21 bases between them. This CDR3 contains 16 residues. The CDR3: CASSVNNDGGTAEQFF. The CDR3 DNA reads TGTGCCAGCAGCGTTAACAACGATGGGGGGACCGCTGAGCAGTTCTTC.

This chain joins TRBV20-1 and TRBJ1-2; D call uncertain. The V and J ends lost 5 bases and 6 bases respectively, with 7 bases between them. Germline CDR1 DFQATT, CDR2 SNEGSKA (reference sequence). This CDR3 has 10 amino acids. The CDR3 DNA is TGCAGTGCTGCCGGTAATGGCTACACCTTC. This gives the protein CSAAGNGYTF.

The CDR3 is CAISESTLGWNYGYTF. The CDR3 coding sequence is TGTGCCATCAGTGAGTCGACTCTGGGTTGGAACTATGGCTACACCTTC. The chain couples TRBV10-3 to TRBJ1-2, with no clear D. V was pared by 0 bases and J by 2 bases, with 13 bases between. Per the germline V gene, CDR1 is ENHRY and CDR2 is SYGVKD. The CDR3 runs to 16 residues.